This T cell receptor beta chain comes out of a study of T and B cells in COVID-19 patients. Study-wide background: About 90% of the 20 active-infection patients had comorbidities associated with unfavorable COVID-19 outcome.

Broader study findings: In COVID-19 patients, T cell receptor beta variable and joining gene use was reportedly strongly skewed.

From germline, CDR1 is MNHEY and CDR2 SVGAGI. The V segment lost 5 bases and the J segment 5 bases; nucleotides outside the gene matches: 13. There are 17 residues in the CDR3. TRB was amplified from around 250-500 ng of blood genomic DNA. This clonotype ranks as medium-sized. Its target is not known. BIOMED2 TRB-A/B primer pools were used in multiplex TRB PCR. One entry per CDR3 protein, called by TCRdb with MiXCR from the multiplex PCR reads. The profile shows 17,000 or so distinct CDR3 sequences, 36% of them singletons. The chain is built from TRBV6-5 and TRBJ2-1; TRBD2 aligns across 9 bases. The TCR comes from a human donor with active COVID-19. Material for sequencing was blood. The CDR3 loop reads CASSPGLARGGHNEQFF. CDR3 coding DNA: TGTGCCAGCAGTCCGGGACTAGCTAGGGGAGGCCACAATGAGCAGTTCTTC.